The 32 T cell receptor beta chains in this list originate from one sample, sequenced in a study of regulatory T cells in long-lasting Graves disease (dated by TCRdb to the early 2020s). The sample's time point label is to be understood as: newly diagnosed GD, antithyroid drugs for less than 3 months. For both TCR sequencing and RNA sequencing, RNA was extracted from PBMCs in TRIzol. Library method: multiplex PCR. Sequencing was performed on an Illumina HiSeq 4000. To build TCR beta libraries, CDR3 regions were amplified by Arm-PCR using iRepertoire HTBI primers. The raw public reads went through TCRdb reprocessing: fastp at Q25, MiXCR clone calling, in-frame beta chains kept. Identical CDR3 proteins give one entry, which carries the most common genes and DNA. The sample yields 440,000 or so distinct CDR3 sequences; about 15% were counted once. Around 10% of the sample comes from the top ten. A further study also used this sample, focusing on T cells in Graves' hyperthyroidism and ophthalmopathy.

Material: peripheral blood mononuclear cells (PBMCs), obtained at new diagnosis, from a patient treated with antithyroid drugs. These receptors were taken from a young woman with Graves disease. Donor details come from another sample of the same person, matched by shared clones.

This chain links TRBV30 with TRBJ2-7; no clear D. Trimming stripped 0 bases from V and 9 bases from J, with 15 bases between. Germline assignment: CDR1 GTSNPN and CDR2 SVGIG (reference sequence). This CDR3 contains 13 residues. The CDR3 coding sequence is TGTGCCTGGAGTGTAGAGCTCAAAACCGGGCAGTACTTC. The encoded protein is CAWSVELKTGQYF.

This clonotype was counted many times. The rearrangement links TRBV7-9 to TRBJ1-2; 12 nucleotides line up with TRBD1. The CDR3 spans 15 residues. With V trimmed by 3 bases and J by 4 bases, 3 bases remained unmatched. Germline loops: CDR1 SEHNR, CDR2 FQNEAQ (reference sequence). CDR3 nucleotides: TGTGCCAGCAGCTTTCCGGGACAGGGGGCCTATGGCTACACCTTC. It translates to CASSFPGQGAYGYTF.

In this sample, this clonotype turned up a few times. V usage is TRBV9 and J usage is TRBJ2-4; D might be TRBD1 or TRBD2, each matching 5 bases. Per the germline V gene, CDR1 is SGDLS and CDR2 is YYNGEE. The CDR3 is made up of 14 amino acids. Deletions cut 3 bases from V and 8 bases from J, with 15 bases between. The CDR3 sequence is CASSGRGARDIQYF. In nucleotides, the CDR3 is TGTGCCAGCAGCGGCCGAGGGGCGAGGGACATTCAGTACTTC.

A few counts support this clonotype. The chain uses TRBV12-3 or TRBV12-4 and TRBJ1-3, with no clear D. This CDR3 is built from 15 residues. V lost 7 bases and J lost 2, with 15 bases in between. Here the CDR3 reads CASTTNFPPGNTIYF. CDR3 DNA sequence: TGTGCCAGCACCACAAATTTCCCCCCTGGAAACACCATATATTTT.

The CDR3: CSAGGEGELEQFF. The CDR3 DNA reads as TGCAGCGCCGGCGGGGAGGGGGAGCTTGAGCAGTTCTTC. The chain employs TRBV29-1 and TRBJ2-1, with D possibly matching TRBD2 (7 bases). Trimming took off 7 bases at V and 9 bases at J, with 19 bases between the two ends. The CDR3 is 13 residues long. Germline V gene lookup returns CDR1 SQVTM and CDR2 ANQGSEA.

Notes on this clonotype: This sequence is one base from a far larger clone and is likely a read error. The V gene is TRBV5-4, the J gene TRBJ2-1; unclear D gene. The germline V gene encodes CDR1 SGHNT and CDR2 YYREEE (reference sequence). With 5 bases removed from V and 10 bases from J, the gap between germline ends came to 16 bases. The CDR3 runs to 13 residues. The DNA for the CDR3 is TGTGCCAGCAGAACGGACCAGTCGGGCGAGCAGTTCTTC. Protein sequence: CASRTDQSGEQFF. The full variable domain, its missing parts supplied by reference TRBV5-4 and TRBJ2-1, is ETGVTQSPTHLIKTRGQQVTLRCSSQSGHNTVSWYQQALGQGPQFIFQYYREEENGRGNFPPRFSGLQFPNYSSELNVNALELDDSALYLCASRTDQSGEQFFGPGTRLTVL.

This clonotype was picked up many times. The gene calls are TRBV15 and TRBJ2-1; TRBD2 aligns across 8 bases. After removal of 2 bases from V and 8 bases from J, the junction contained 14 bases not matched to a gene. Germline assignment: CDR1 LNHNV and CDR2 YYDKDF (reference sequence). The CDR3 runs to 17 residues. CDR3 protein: CATSRPVLGGRRYEQFF. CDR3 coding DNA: TGTGCCACCAGCAGACCCGTTCTCGGCGGGAGGAGGTATGAGCAGTTCTTC.

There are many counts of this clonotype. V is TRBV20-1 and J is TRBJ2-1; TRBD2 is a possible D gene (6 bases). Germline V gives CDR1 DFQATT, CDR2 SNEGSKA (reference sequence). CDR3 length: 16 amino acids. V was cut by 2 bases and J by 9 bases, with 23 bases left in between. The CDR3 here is CSARRVADREVGEQFF. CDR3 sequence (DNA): TGCAGTGCTAGAAGGGTAGCGGATCGAGAGGTAGGTGAGCAGTTCTTC.

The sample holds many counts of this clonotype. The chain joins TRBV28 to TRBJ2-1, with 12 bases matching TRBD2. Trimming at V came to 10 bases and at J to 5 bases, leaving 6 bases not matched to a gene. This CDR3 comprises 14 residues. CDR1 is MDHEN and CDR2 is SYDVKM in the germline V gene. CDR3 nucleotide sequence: TGTGCCACCACCGGGACTAGCGGGCACAATGAGCAGTTCTTC. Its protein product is CATTGTSGHNEQFF. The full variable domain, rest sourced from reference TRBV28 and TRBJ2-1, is DVKVTQSSRYLVKRTGEKVFLECVQDMDHENMFWYRQDPGLGLRLIYFSYDVKMKEKGDIPEGYSVSREKKERFSLILESASTNQTSMYLCATTGTSGHNEQFFGPGTRLTVL.

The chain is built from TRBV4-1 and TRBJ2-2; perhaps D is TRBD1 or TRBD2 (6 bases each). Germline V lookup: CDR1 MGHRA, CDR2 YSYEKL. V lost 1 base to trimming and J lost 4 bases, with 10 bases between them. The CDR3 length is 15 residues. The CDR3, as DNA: TGCGCCAGCAGCCAAGTACGGGGGCCCACCGGGGAGCTGTTTTTT. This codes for CASSQVRGPTGELFF.

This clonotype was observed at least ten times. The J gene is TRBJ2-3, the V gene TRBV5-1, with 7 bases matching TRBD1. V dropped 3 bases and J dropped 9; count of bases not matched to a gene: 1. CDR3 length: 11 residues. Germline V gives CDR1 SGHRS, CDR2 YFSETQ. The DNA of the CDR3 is TGCGCCAGCAGCTACAGGGGCACGCAGTATTTT. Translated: CASSYRGTQYF.

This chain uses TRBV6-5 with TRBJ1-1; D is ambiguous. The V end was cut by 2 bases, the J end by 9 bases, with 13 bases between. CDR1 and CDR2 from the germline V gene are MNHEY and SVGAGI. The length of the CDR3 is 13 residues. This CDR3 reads CASSYTASPKAFF. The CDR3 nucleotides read TGTGCCAGCAGTTACACAGCGAGCCCAAAAGCTTTCTTT.

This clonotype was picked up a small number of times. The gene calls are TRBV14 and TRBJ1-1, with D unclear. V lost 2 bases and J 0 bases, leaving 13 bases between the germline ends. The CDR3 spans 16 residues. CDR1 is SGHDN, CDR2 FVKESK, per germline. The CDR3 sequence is CASSQIPMELNTEAFF. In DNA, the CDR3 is TGTGCCAGCAGCCAAATACCGATGGAATTGAACACTGAAGCTTTCTTT. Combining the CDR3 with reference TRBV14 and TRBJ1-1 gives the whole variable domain EAGVTQFPSHSVIEKGQTVTLRCDPISGHDNLYWYRRVMGKEIKFLLHFVKESKQDESGMPNNRFLAERTGGTYSTLKVQPAELEDSGVYFCASSQIPMELNTEAFFGQGTRLTVV.

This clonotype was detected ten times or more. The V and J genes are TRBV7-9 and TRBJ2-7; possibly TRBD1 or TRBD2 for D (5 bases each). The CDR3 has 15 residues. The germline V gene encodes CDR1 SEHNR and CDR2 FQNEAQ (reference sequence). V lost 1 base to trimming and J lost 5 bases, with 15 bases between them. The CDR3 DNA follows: TGTGCCAGCAGCTTAGAGGGGACGGGCCAAGACGAGCAGTACTTC. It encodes CASSLEGTGQDEQYF.

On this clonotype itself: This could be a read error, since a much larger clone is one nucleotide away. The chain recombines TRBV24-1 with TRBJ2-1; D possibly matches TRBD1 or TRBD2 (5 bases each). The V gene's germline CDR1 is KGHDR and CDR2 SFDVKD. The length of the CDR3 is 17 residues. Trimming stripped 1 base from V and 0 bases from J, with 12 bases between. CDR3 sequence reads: CATSDFGDRGSYNEQFF. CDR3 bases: TGTGCCACCAGTGATTTCGGGGATAGGGGCTCCTACAATGAGCAGTTCTTC.

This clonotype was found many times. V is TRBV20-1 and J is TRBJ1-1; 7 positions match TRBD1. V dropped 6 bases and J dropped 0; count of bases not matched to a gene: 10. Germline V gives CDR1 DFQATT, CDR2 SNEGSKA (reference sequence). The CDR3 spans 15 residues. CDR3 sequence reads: CSATGTAKMNTEAFF. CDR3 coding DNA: TGCAGTGCAACCGGGACAGCGAAAATGAACACTGAAGCTTTCTTT.

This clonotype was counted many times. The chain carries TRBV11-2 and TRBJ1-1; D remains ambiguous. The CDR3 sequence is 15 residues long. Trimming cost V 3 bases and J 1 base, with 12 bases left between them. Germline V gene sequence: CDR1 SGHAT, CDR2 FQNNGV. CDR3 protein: CASSLRGPSNTEAFF. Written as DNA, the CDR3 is TGTGCCAGCAGCTTGAGAGGGCCCTCGAACACTGAAGCTTTCTTT.

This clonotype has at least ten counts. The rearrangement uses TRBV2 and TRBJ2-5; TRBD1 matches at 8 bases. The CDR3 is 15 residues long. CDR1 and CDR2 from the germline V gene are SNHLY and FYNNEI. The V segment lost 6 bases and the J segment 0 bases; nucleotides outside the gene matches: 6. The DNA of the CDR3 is TGTGCCAGCAGGCCGACAGGGGAGTACCAAGAGACCCAGTACTTC. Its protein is CASRPTGEYQETQYF.

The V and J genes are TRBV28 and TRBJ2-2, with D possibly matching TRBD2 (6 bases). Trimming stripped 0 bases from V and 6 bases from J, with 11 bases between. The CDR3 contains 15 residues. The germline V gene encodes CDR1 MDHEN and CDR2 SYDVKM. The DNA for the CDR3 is TGTGCCAGCAGTTTATGGATTAGCGGAGCCGGGGAGCTGTTTTTT. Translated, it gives CASSLWISGAGELFF.

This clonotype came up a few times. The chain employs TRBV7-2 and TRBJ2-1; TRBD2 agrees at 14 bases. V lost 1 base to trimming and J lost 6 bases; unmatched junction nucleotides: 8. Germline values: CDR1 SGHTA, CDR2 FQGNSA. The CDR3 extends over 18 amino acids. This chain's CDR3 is CASSLEGTSGSRLNEQFF. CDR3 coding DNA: TGTGCCAGCAGCTTAGAGGGGACTAGCGGGAGCAGACTCAATGAGCAGTTCTTC.

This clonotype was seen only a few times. The chain's CDR3 is CASSIRGGGTEAFF. CDR3 DNA sequence: TGTGCCAGCAGTATAAGGGGGGGGGGCACTGAAGCTTTCTTT. The chain employs TRBV27 and TRBJ1-1, with TRBD1 as a possible D gene (6 bases). The length of the CDR3 is 14 residues. CDR1 MNHEY and CDR2 SMNVEV come from the germline V gene (reference sequence). The V end was cut by 5 bases, the J end by 4 bases, with 14 bases between.

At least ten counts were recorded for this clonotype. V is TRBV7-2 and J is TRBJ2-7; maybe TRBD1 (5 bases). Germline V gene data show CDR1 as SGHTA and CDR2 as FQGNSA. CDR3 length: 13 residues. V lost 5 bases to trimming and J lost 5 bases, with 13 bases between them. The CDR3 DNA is TGTGCCAGCAGCCCTAGGGGTTTCAACGAGCAGTACTTC. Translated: CASSPRGFNEQYF.

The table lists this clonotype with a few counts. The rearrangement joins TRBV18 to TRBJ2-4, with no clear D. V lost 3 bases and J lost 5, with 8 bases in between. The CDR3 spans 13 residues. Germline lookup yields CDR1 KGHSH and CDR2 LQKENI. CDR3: CASSPGPENIQYF. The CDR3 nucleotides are TGTGCCAGCTCACCCGGACCCGAAAACATTCAGTACTTC.

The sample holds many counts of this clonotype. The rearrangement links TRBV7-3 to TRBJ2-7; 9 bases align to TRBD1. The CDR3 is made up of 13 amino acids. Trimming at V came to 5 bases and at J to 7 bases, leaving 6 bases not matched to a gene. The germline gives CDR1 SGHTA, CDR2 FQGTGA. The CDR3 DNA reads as TGTGCCAGCAGCCCCATGACAGGGGGTGAGCAGTACTTC. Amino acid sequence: CASSPMTGGEQYF.

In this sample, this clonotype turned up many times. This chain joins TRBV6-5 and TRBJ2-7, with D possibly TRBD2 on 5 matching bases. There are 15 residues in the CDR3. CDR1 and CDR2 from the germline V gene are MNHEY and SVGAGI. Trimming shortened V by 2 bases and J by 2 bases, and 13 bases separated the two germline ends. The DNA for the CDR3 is TGTGCCAGCAGTTACGCTACGCGGGCCACCTACGAGCAGTACTTC. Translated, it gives CASSYATRATYEQYF.

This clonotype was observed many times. CDR3 region: CASSQGHNYNEQFF. In nucleotides, the CDR3 is TGTGCCAGCAGCCAAGGACACAACTACAATGAGCAGTTCTTC. The V and J genes are TRBV7-2 and TRBJ2-1, with a possible D match to TRBD1 (5 bases). The CDR3 sequence is 14 residues long. V lost 5 bases, J lost 3 bases, and 11 bases lay in between. Germline assignment: CDR1 SGHTA and CDR2 FQGNSA.

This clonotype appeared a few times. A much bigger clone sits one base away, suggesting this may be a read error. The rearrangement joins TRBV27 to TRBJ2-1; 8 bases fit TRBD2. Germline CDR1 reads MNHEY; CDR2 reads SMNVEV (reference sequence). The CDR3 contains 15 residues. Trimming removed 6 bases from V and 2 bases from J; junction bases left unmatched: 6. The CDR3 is CASSLSGTPYNEQFF. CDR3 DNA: TGTGCCAGCAGCCTTAGCGGGACCCCCTACAATGAGCAGTTCTTC.

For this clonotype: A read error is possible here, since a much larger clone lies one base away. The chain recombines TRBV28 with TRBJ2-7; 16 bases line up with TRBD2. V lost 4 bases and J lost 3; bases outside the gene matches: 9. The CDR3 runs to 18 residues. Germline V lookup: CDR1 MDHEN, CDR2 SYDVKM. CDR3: CASSYNPGLAGGSYEQYF. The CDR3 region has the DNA TGTGCCAGCAGTTACAACCCGGGACTAGCGGGAGGGAGCTACGAGCAGTACTTC.

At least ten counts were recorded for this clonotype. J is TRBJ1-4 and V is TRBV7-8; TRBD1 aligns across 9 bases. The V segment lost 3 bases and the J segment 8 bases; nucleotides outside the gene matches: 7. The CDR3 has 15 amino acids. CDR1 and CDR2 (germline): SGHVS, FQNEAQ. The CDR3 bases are TGTGCCAGCAGCTTGACCGGGACAGGGAGCGAAAAACTGTTTTTT. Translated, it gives CASSLTGTGSEKLFF.

CDR3 nucleotide sequence: TGTGCCAGCAGTTTTAGCGGTGTGGGGCCCAATGAGCAGTTCTTC. It translates to CASSFSGVGPNEQFF. The rearrangement uses TRBV28 and TRBJ2-1; maybe TRBD2 (6 bases). This CDR3 is built from 15 residues. V was cut by 3 bases and J by 6 bases, with 15 bases left in between. Germline lookup yields CDR1 MDHEN and CDR2 SYDVKM.

The CDR3 bases are TGCAGCGCAATCACCGGGACAGGTTCCTCCTACGAGCAGTACTTC. Translating gives CSAITGTGSSYEQYF. The chain couples TRBV29-1 to TRBJ2-7; 8 bases agree with TRBD1. Germline CDR1 and CDR2: SQVTM and ANQGSEA. V lost 7 bases and J lost 0; bases outside the gene matches: 11. The CDR3 is 15 residues long.

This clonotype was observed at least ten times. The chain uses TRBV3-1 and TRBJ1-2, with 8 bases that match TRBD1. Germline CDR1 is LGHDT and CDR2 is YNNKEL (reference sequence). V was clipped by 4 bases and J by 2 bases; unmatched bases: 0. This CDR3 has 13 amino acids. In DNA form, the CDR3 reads TGTGCCAGCAGCCGACAGGGGAACTATGGCTACACCTTC. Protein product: CASSRQGNYGYTF.